These 23 T cell receptor beta chains were sequenced from one sample in a study of CD8 T cells in ankylosing spondylitis. One entry per CDR3 protein, called by TCRdb with MiXCR from the 5' RACE reads. The sample holds about 160,000 distinct CDR3 sequences, around 17% seen once. Sequencing was done on a sample of blood, either unsorted or a sorted T cell fraction (not recorded which). Receptor source: a male donor with ankylosing spondylitis or in good health (not recorded which).

The CDR3 sequence is CASSFGPPGLAANEQFF. DNA for the CDR3: TGTGCCAGCAGTTTTGGCCCCCCGGGACTAGCGGCCAATGAGCAGTTCTTC. J is TRBJ2-1 and V is TRBV28, with 11 bases matching TRBD2. The trim removed 3 bases at V and 6 bases at J, leaving 10 bases unmatched. The CDR3 is made up of 17 amino acids. Germline CDR1 is MDHEN and CDR2 is SYDVKM.

In nucleotides, the CDR3 is TGCAGCGTTGACGGCCTAGCGGGAGGGCCCCCCCCCGATACGCAGTATTTT. The encoded protein is CSVDGLAGGPPPDTQYF. The genes are TRBV29-1 and TRBJ2-3; TRBD2 matches at 12 bases. Germline trimming cut 3 bases from V and 6 bases from J; bases unmatched to any gene: 13. The CDR3 is 17 amino acids. Per the germline V gene, CDR1 is SQVTM and CDR2 is ANQGSEA.

This chain connects TRBV19 to TRBJ2-1; no firm D call. This CDR3 comprises 16 residues. Looked up from germline, CDR1 is LNHDA and CDR2 is SQIVND (reference sequence). V was pared by 3 bases and J by 3 bases, with 15 bases between. The DNA for the CDR3 is TGTGCCAGTAGTATGGGTCAGGACCGGTACTACAATGAGCAGTTCTTC. Protein: CASSMGQDRYYNEQFF.

This sequence joins TRBV2 and TRBJ2-2; tentatively, D is TRBD2 (5 bases). Germline CDR1 SNHLY, CDR2 FYNNEI. The CDR3 length is 16 residues. Trimming removed 8 bases from V and 2 bases from J, with 18 bases in between. The CDR3 nucleotides are TGTGCCAGCGAAGCTACGGGGAGACGAAACACCGGGGAGCTGTTTTTT. Its protein product is CASEATGRRNTGELFF.

This clonotype was recorded many times. The chain carries TRBV29-1 and TRBJ1-2, with no clear D. Deletions cut 7 bases from V and 7 bases from J, with 4 bases between. The CDR3 spans 8 residues. The germline V gene encodes CDR1 SQVTM and CDR2 ANQGSEA. Here the CDR3 reads CSGSGYTF. CDR3 DNA: TGCAGCGGAAGTGGCTACACCTTC.

This chain links TRBV29-1 with TRBJ2-7, with D maybe TRBD2 (5 bases). V lost 6 bases and J 0 bases, leaving 15 bases between the germline ends. In germline, CDR1 is SQVTM, CDR2 ANQGSEA. The length of the CDR3 is 14 residues. The CDR3 is CSVSLVGSSYEQYF. CDR3 DNA: TGCAGCGTGTCACTGGTGGGGAGCTCCTACGAGCAGTACTTC.

This clonotype came up a few times. The chain combines TRBV7-1 with TRBJ2-7; D is perhaps TRBD2 (6 bases). TRBV7-1 is an ORF, and what it does is uncertain. The CDR3 consists of 14 residues. Trimming removed 3 bases at V and 2 bases at J, with 11 bases between. The CDR3 sequence: CASSSFSGPYEQYF. The CDR3 DNA sequence: TGTGCCAGCAGCTCTTTTAGCGGTCCCTACGAGCAGTACTTC.

There are many counts of this clonotype. The genes are TRBV24-1 and TRBJ2-1; TRBD2 might be the D (7 bases). Germline V lookup: CDR1 KGHDR, CDR2 SFDVKD. V lost 3 bases and J lost 5, with 13 bases in between. This CDR3 contains 15 residues. CDR3 nucleotides: TGTGCCACCAGTGATACAGGGAGGGTCGACAATGAGCAGTTCTTC. Encoded protein: CATSDTGRVDNEQFF.

The J gene is TRBJ1-1, the V gene TRBV19; possible D gene TRBD1, 6 bases. Germline V gene lookup returns CDR1 LNHDA and CDR2 SQIVND (reference sequence). Trimming stripped 2 bases from V and 11 bases from J, with 18 bases between. The CDR3 length is 14 residues. The CDR3 sequence is CASSISWTDHRAFF. Written as DNA, the CDR3 is TGTGCCAGTAGTATAAGTTGGACAGATCATCGGGCTTTCTTT.

This clonotype occurred a few times. The genes are TRBV10-3 and TRBJ1-5, with 8 bases identical to TRBD1. Per the germline V gene, CDR1 is ENHRY and CDR2 is SYGVKD. V gave up 0 bases and J gave up 6 bases; unmatched junction bases: 7. The CDR3 spans 16 residues. The CDR3 protein is CAISESWQGAGQPQHF. The CDR3 DNA sequence: TGTGCCATCAGTGAGTCGTGGCAGGGGGCAGGTCAGCCCCAGCATTTT.

The chain combines TRBV28 with TRBJ2-4; 14 bases are a match to TRBD2. Germline CDR1 MDHEN, CDR2 SYDVKM. The CDR3 extends over 16 amino acids. After removal of 10 bases from V and 8 bases from J, the junction contained 13 bases not matched to a gene. The CDR3 DNA follows: TGTGCCAACGCGTTAGGGACTAGCGGGAGTAGTGACATTCAGTACTTC. It yields the protein CANALGTSGSSDIQYF.

There are many counts of this clonotype. The chain couples TRBV20-1 to TRBJ1-2; the D is unclear. CDR1 is DFQATT and CDR2 is SNEGSKA in the germline V gene (reference sequence). With 3 bases removed from V and 8 bases from J, the gap between germline ends came to 7 bases. The CDR3 consists of 10 residues. CDR3 amino acids: CSARPGGYTF. CDR3 DNA sequence: TGCAGTGCTAGGCCAGGCGGCTACACCTTC.

This clonotype was detected only a few times. The chain links TRBV5-4 to TRBJ1-1; 10 bases fit TRBD1. CDR3 length: 14 amino acids. Germline lookup yields CDR1 SGHNT and CDR2 YYREEE (reference sequence). Germline trimming cut 6 bases from V and 6 bases from J; bases unmatched to any gene: 8. The chain's CDR3 is CASTHRQGASEAFF. CDR3 bases: TGTGCCAGCACCCACCGACAGGGGGCCTCTGAAGCTTTCTTT.

Many counts were recorded for this clonotype. The gene calls are TRBV20-1 and TRBJ2-1, with 7 positions matching TRBD2. CDR3 size: 15 residues. Germline V gene lookup returns CDR1 DFQATT and CDR2 SNEGSKA (reference sequence). V gave up 5 bases and J gave up 4 bases; unmatched junction bases: 11. The CDR3 nucleotides are TGCAGTGCTTCCCGGGAGGCTAGCGCTTACAATGAGCAGTTCTTC. This codes for CSASREASAYNEQFF.

The chain employs TRBV6-1 and TRBJ2-5; D is uncertain. CDR3 length equals 14 residues. Germline-derived CDR1 and CDR2 are MNHNS and SASEGT. The germline V and J ends were trimmed by 3 bases and 2 bases, with 10 bases remaining between them. The CDR3 sequence: CASSDSGPQETQYF. DNA of the CDR3: TGTGCCAGCAGTGATTCAGGACCTCAAGAGACCCAGTACTTC.

This clonotype appeared a few times. This chain links TRBV28 with TRBJ2-3, with 11 bases lining up with TRBD2. V lost 3 bases, J lost 14 bases, and 16 bases stayed unmatched. The CDR3 is 16 amino acids. Germline values: CDR1 MDHEN, CDR2 SYDVKM. The CDR3 reads CASSLDFTSGRTQGYF. Written as DNA, the CDR3 is TGTGCCAGCAGTTTGGATTTCACTAGCGGGAGAACCCAGGGGTATTTT.

V and J are TRBV7-7 and TRBJ2-3; D is unclear. V was cut by 5 bases and J by 0 bases, with 15 bases left in between. The CDR3 consists of 16 residues. Germline V gives CDR1 SSHAT, CDR2 FNYEAQ (reference sequence). The CDR3 nucleotides are TGTGCCAGCAGCCCTGGGCGGCTCGCTAGCACAGATACGCAGTATTTT. Translating gives CASSPGRLASTDTQYF. The full variable domain, its missing parts supplied by reference TRBV7-7 and TRBJ2-3, is GAGVSQSPRYKVTKRGQDVTLRCDPISSHATLYWYQQALGQGPEFLTYFNYEAQPDKSGLPSDRFSAERPEGSISTLTIQRTEQRDSAMYRCASSPGRLASTDTQYFGPGTRLTVL.

A note on this clonotype: A much larger clone is a single base away; this may be a read error. V and J are TRBV30 and TRBJ2-1; D is perhaps TRBD2 (7 bases). Germline lookup yields CDR1 GTSNPN and CDR2 SVGIG (reference sequence). V lost 4 bases, J lost 13 bases, and 26 bases lay in between. The CDR3 sequence is 15 residues long. CDR3 residues: CAWNIGNKGGSGQFF. The CDR3 nucleotides read TGTGCCTGGAATATCGGCAACAAGGGGGGGTCCGGCCAGTTCTTC.

This clonotype was picked up many times. This chain uses TRBV20-1 with TRBJ2-7; 7 bases line up with TRBD1. CDR3 size: 14 residues. Per germline, CDR1 DFQATT and CDR2 SNEGSKA (reference sequence). Trimming at V came to 0 bases and at J to 2 bases, leaving 4 bases not matched to a gene. CDR3 DNA: TGCAGTGCTAGAGAAGACAGGGTCGCCTACGAGCAGTACTTC. Translating it yields CSAREDRVAYEQYF.

This clonotype was counted at least ten times. The chain recombines TRBV7-2 with TRBJ2-1; D uncertain. The CDR3 extends over 11 amino acids. Germline V gene data show CDR1 as SGHTA and CDR2 as FQGNSA. Trimming took 8 bases from V and 11 from J, leaving 13 bases between them. The CDR3 spells CASGSLGKQFF. The CDR3 DNA reads TGTGCCAGCGGTTCCTTGGGTAAGCAGTTCTTC.

This clonotype showed up just a few times. The chain has TRBV27 and TRBJ1-2; possible D gene TRBD1, 5 bases. V lost 8 bases and J 1 base, leaving 8 bases between the germline ends. The CDR3 is 12 amino acids. Germline V gene lookup returns CDR1 MNHEY and CDR2 SMNVEV (reference sequence). As DNA, the CDR3 is TGTGCCAGCGGCAGGGTTAACTATGGCTACACCTTC. Translation: CASGRVNYGYTF.

The J gene is TRBJ1-5, the V gene TRBV7-9; weak D call: TRBD1 (5 bases). Trimming removed 5 bases from V and 4 bases from J, with 15 bases in between. The V gene's germline CDR1 is SEHNR and CDR2 FQNEAQ (reference sequence). This CDR3 has 15 residues. CDR3 nucleotides: TGTGCCAGCAGCCGAGACGGGGACCAAAATCAGCCCCAGCATTTT. It codes for CASSRDGDQNQPQHF. The complete variable domain, with remaining parts taken from reference TRBV7-9 and TRBJ1-5, reads DTGVSQNPRHKITKRGQNVTFRCDPISEHNRLYWYRQTLGQGPEFLTYFQNEAQLEKSRLLSDRFSAERPKGSFSTLEIQRTEQGDSAMYLCASSRDGDQNQPQHFGDGTRLSIL.

This clonotype was detected only a few times. The CDR3 sequence is CASSRGLAGAYNEQFF. In DNA form, the CDR3 reads TGTGCCAGCAGCCGGGGACTAGCGGGAGCGTACAATGAGCAGTTCTTC. V and J are TRBV5-5 and TRBJ2-1; TRBD2 matches 14 bases. V trimming: 4 bases; J trimming: 4 bases; junction bases outside the gene matches: 4. CDR1 SGHKS and CDR2 YYEKEE come from the germline V gene (reference sequence). There are 16 residues in the CDR3.